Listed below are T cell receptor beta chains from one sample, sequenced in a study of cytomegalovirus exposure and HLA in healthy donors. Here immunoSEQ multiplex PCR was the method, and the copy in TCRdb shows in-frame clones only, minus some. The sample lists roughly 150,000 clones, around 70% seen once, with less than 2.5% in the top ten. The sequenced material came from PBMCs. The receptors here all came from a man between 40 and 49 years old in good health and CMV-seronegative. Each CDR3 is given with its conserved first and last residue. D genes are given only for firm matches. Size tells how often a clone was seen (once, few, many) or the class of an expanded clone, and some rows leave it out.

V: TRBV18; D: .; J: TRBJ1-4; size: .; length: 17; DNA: TGTGCCAGCTCACCCCGTATGGTTTCGTCCGGGAATGAAAAACTGTTTTTT; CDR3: CASSPRMVSSGNEKLFF
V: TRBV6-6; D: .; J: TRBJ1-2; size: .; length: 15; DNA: TGTGCCAGTAAAATGTCCCGGGACAACTACTATGGCTACACCTTC; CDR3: CASKMSRDNYYGYTF
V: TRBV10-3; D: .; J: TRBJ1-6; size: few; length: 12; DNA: TGTGCCATCAGTCGTTCGGATTCACCCCTCCACTTT; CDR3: CAISRSDSPLHF
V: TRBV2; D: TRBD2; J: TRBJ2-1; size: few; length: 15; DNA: TGTGCCAGCAGTGGGCAGCGGGGGGCGTGGGGGGAGCAGTTCTTC; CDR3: CASSGQRGAWGEQFF
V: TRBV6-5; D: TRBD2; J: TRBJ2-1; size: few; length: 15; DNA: TGTGCCAGCAGTAATGTAGCGGGGACAAACAATGAGCAGTTCTTC; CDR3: CASSNVAGTNNEQFF
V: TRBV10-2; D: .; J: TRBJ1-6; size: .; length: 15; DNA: TGCGCCAGCAGTACATGGGAGGGTTCCAATTCACCCCTCCACTTT; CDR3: CASSTWEGSNSPLHF
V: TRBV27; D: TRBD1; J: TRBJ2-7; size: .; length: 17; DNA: TGTGCCAGCAGCTCCCTTGGTGGGACAGGGCATACCTACGAGCAGTACTTC; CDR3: CASSSLGGTGHTYEQYF
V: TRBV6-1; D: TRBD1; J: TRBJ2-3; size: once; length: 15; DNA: TGTGCCAGCAGCACGACAGGGGCAAGCACAGATACGCAGTATTTT; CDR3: CASSTTGASTDTQYF
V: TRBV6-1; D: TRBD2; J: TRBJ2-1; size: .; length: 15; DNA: TGTGCCAGCAGTGAAACTAGCGGGTCCTACAATGAGCAGTTCTTC; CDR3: CASSETSGSYNEQFF
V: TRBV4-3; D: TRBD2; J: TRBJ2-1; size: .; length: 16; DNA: TGCGCCAGCAGCCAAGGCCCTAGCGGGGAGTCCGGTGAGCAGTTCTTC; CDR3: CASSQGPSGESGEQFF
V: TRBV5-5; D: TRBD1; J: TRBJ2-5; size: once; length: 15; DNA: TGTGCCAGCAGCTTCCATACAGGGGTGAGAGAGACCCAGTACTTC; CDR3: CASSFHTGVRETQYF
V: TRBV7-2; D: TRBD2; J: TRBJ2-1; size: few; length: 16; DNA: TGTGCCAGCAGCTTAGTGTGGACTAGCGGGGGCTATGAGCAGTTCTTC; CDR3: CASSLVWTSGGYEQFF
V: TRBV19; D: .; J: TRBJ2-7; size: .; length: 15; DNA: TGTGCCAGTAGTATGGGGGCAGCGCTTTCCTACGAGCAGTACTTC; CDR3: CASSMGAALSYEQYF
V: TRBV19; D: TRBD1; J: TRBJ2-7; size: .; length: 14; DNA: TGTGCCAGTAGTATAACCGGGACAGGGAGGGAGCAGTACTTC; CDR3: CASSITGTGREQYF
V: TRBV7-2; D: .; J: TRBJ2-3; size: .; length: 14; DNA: TGTGCCAGCACCTTCACGAGGGACACAGATACGCAGTATTTT; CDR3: CASTFTRDTDTQYF
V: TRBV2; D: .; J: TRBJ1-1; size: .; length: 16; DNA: TGTGCCAGCAGTGAATTAGACCGTTCGGGGTACACTGAAGCTTTCTTT; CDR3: CASSELDRSGYTEAFF
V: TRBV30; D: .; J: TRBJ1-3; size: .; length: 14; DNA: TGTGCCTGGAGCACAGGAGTCTCTGGAAACACCATATATTTT; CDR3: CAWSTGVSGNTIYF
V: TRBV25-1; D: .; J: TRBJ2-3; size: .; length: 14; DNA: TGTGCCAGCAGTGGGAGACTGGTCACAGATACGCAGTATTTT; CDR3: CASSGRLVTDTQYF
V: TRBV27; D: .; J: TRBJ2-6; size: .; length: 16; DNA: TGTGCCAGCAGTTTCGGGATTCTCTCTGGGGCCAACGTCCTGACTTTC; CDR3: CASSFGILSGANVLTF
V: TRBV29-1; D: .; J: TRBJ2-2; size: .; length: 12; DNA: TGCAGCGTCCCACAGCTCACCGGGGAGCTGTTTTTT; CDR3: CSVPQLTGELFF
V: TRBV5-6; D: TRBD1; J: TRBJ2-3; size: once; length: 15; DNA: TGTGCCAGCAGCTCCGGGACAGGGCTGACAGATACGCAGTATTTT; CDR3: CASSSGTGLTDTQYF
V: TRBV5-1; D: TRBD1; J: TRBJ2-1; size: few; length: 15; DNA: TGCGCCAGCAGCCCAGGACAGGGGCCCTACAATGAGCAGTTCTTC; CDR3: CASSPGQGPYNEQFF
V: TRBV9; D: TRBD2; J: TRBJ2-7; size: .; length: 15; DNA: TGTGCCAGCAGCGTCCGACTAGCGGGAGTGAGAGAGCAGTACTTC; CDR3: CASSVRLAGVREQYF
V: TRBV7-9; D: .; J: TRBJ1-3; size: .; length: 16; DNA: TGTGCCAGCAGACCTACCAGGGTAAACTCTGGAAACACCATATATTTT; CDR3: CASRPTRVNSGNTIYF
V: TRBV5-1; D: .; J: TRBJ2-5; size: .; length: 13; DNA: TGCGCCAGCAGCTTGGACAGTCGAGAGACCCAGTACTTC; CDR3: CASSLDSRETQYF
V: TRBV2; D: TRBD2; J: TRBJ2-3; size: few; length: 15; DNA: TGTGCCAGCAGACCCGGGACTAGCATCACAGATACGCAGTATTTT; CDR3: CASRPGTSITDTQYF
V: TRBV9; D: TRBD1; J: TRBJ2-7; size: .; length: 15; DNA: TGTGCCAGCAGCCAAAGGGGGACAGGGGGTGGTGAGCAGTACTTC; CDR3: CASSQRGTGGGEQYF
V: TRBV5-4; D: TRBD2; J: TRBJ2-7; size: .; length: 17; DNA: TGTGCCAGCAGCTCTCCCCGAAGCGGGAGGTCATCCGGGGAGCAGTACTTC; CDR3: CASSSPRSGRSSGEQYF
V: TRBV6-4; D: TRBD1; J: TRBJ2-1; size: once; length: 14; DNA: TGTGCCAGCAGTCCGGGACAGGCCAACAATGAGCAGTTCTTC; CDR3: CASSPGQANNEQFF
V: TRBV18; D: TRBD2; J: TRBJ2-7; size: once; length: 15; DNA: TGTGCCAGCTCACCACCTACTAGCGGGAGTTACGAGCAGTACTTC; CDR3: CASSPPTSGSYEQYF
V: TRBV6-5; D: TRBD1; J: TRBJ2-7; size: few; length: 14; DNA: TGTGCCAGCAGTTACGGGACAGGGGGCTACGAGCAGTACTTC; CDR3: CASSYGTGGYEQYF
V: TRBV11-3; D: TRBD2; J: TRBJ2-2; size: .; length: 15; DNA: TGTGCCAGCAGCCCGGGGGACTATATCACCGGGGAGCTGTTTTTT; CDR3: CASSPGDYITGELFF
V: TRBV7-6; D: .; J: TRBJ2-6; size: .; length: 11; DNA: TGTGCCAGCGGTCAGGGCAACGTCCTGACTTTC; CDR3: CASGQGNVLTF
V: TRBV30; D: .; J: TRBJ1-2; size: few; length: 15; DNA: TGTGCCTGGAGTGTACGGAGGACTTCGAACTATGGCTACACCTTC; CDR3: CAWSVRRTSNYGYTF
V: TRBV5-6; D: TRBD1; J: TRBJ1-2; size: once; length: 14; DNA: TGTGCCAGCAGCTTAGGGGGCCTGAACTATGGCTACACCTTC; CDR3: CASSLGGLNYGYTF
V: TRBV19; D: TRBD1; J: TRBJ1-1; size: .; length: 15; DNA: TGTGCCAGTAGTATCACCAATACAGGGGACACTGAAGCTTTCTTT; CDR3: CASSITNTGDTEAFF
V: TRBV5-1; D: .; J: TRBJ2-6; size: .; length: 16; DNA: TGCGCCAGCAGCTTGGTCCCAGGGTCTGGGGCCAACGTCCTGACTTTC; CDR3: CASSLVPGSGANVLTF
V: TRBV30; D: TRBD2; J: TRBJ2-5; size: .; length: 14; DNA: TGTGCCTGGACCAAGGGACTAGCGGGAGAGACCCAGTACTTC; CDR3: CAWTKGLAGETQYF
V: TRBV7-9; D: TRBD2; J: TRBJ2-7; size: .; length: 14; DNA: TGTGCCAGCAGCCTAGCGGGGAGCTCCTACGAGCAGTACTTC; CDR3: CASSLAGSSYEQYF
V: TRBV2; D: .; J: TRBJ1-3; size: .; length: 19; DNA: TGTGCCAGCAGTCCCCAGGGAGGCGAATTAAAACACTCTGGAAACACCATATATTTT; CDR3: CASSPQGGELKHSGNTIYF
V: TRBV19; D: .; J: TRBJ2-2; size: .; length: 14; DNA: TGTGCCAGTAGTATTACAGGTTCGGCCGGGGAGCTGTTTTTT; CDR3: CASSITGSAGELFF
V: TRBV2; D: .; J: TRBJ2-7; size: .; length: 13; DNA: TGTGCCAGCGGTACGGTTTTCTCCTACGAGCAGTACTTC; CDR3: CASGTVFSYEQYF
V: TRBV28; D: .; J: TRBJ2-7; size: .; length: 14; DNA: TGTGCCAGCAGTTCGGGACTCGAACCCTACGAGCAGTACTTC; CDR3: CASSSGLEPYEQYF
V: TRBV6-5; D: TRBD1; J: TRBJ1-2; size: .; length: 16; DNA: TGTGCCAGCAGTTACGTGGTTGGACAGGGACTCGGTGGCTACACCTTC; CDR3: CASSYVVGQGLGGYTF
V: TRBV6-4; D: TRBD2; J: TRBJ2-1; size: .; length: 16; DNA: TGTGCCAGCAGTGACTCGATTAGCGGGGATTACAATGAGCAGTTCTTC; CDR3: CASSDSISGDYNEQFF
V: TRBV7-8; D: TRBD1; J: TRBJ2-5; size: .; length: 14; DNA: TGTGCCAGCAGCTGGGAGACAGGGGGTGAGACCCAGTACTTC; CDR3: CASSWETGGETQYF
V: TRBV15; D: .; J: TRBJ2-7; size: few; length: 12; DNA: TGTGCCACCAGCAGAGATTTCGGGGAGCAGTACTTC; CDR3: CATSRDFGEQYF
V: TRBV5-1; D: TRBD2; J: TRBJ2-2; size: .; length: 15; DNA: TGCGCCAGCGAGGTAGGAGCGGGAGAAACCGGGGAGCTGTTTTTT; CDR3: CASEVGAGETGELFF
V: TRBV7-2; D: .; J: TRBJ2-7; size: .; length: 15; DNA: TGTGCCAGCAGCCCACGCGGAAGCGGTTACTACGAGCAGTACTTC; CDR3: CASSPRGSGYYEQYF
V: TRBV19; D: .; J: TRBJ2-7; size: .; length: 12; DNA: TGTGCCAGTAGTGAGGTCGGCTACGAGCAGTACTTC; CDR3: CASSEVGYEQYF
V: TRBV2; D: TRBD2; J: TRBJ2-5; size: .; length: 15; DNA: TGTGCCAGCAGTGACCAGGGGACTAGCCAAGAGACCCAGTACTTC; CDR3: CASSDQGTSQETQYF
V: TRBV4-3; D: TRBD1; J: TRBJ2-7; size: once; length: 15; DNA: TGCGCCAGCAGCCTACGGGACAGTCCCTCATACAAGCAGTACTTC; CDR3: CASSLRDSPSYKQYF
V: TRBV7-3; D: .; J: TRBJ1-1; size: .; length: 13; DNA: TGTGCCAGCAGCTCACAGGGGAACACTGAAGCTTTCTTT; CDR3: CASSSQGNTEAFF